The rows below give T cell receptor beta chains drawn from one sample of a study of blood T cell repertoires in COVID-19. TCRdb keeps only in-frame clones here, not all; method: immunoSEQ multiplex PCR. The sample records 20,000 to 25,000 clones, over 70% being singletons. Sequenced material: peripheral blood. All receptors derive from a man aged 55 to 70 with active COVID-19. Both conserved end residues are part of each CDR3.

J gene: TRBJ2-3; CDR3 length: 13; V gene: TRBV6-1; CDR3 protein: CASSERTDRTQYF
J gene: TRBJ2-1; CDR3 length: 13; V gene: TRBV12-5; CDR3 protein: CASVASGYNEQFF
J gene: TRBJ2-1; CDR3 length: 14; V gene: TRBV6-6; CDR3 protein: CATKRRGSYNEQFF
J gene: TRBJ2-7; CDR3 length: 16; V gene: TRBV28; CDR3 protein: CASSLGGLSLSYEQYF
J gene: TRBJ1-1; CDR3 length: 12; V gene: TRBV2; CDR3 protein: CASSAGHLGGFF
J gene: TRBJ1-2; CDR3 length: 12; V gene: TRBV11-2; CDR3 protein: CASSLVGTGVTF
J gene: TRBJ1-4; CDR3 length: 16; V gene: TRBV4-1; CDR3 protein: CASSRSGGADNEKLFF
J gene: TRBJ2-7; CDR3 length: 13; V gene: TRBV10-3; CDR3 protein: CATRSAERYEQYF
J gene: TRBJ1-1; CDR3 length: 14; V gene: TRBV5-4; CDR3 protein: CASSLATGGTEAFF
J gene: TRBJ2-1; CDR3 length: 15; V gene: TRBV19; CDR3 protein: CASTRVGLAGDEQFF
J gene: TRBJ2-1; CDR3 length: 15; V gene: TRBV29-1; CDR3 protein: CSVASGTSGYNEQFF
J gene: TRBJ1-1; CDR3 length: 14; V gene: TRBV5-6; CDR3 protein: CASSRYRGGPEAFF
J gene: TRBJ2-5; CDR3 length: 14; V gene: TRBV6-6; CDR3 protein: CASSYTRGGETQYF
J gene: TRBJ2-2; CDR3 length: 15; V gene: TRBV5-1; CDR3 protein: CASSFGRTGTGELFF
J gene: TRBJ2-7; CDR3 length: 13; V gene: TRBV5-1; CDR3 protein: CASSLPRRYEQYF
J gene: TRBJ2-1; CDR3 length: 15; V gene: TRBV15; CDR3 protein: CATSSGVAGNNEQFF
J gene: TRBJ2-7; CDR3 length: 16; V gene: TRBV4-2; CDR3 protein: CASSQDASGSSYEQYF
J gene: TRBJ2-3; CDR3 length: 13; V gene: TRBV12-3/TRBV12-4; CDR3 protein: CASSSQRTYTQYF
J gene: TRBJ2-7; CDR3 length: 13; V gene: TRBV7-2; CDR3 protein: CAEASGRAGEQYF
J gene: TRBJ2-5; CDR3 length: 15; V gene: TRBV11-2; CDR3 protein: CASSLVRGSRQTQYF
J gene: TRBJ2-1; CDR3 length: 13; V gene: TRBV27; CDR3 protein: CASSSAGVGEQFF
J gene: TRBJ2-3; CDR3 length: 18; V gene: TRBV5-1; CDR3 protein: CASSPLPRQGGFTDTQYF
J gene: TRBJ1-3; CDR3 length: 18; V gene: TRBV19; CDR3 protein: CASSPSGTGGADVNTIYF
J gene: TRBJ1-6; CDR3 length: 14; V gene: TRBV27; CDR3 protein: CASNRDRGNSPLHF
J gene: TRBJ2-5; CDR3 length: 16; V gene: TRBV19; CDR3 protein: CASSPVAGATGETQYF
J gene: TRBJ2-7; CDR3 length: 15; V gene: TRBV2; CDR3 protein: CASSSRGQGYYEQYF